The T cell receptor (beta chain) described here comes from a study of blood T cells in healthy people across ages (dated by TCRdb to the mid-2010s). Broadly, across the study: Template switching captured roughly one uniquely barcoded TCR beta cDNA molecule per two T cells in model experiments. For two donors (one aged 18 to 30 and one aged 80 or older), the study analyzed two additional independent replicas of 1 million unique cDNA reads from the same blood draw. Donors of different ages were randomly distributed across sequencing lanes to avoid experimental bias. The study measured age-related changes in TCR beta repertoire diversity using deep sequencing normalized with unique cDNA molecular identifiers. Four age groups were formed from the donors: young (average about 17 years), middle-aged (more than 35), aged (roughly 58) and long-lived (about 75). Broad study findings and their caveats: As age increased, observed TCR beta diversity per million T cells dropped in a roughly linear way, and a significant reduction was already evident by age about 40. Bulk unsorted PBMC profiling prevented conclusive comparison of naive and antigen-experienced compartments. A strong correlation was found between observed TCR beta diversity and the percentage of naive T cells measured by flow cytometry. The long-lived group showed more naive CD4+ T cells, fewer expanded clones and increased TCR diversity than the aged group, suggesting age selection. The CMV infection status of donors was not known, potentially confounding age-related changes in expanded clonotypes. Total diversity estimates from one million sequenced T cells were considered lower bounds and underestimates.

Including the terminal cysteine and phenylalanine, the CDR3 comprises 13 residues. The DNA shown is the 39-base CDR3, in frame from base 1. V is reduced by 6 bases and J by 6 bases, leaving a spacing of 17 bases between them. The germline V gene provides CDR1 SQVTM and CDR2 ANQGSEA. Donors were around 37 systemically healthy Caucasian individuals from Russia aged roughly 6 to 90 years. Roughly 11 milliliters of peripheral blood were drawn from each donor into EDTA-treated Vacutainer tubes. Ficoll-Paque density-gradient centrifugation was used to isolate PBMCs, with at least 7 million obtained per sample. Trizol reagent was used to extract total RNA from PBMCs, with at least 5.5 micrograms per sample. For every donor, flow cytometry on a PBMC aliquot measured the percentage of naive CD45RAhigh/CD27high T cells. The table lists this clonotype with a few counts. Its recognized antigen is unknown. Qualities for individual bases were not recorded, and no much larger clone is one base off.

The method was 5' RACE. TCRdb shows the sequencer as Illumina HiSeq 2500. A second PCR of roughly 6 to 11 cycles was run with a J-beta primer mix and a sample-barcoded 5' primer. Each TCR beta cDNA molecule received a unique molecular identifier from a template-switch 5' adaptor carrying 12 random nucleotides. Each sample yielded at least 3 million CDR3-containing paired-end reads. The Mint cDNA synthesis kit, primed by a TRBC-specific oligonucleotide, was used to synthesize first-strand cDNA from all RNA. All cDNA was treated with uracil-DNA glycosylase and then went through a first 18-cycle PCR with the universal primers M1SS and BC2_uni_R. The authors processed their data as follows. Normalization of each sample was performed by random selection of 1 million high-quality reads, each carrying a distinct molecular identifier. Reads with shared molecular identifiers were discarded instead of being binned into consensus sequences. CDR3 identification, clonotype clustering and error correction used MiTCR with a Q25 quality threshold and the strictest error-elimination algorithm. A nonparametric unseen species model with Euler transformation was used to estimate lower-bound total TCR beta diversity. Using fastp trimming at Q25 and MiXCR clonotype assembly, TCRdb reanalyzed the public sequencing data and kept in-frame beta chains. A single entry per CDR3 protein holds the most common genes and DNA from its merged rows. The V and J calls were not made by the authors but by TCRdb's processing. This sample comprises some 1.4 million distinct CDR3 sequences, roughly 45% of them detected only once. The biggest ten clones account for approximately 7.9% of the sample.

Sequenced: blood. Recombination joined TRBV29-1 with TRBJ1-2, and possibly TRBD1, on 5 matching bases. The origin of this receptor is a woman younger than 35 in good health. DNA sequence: TGCAGCGTCGACCCCCAGGGCAGGGATGGCTACACCTTC. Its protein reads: CSVDPQGRDGYTF.